This is a list of T cell receptor beta chains from one sample in a study of blood T cells in healthy people across ages. One entry per CDR3 protein, called by TCRdb with MiXCR from the 5' RACE reads. Of some 890,000 distinct CDR3 sequences detected, about 29% appear once; the ten largest clones hold roughly a tenth. The same specimen was also included in a second study, on T cells of mothers and their children.

The specimen was blood. These receptors were collected from a woman aged 40-49 years in good health. The CDR3 runs from the conserved cysteine through the conserved F or W. A D gene is named only where the DNA matches it firmly. Not every row has a clone size; where given, it reads once, few, many or a size class.

size	V	J	D	CDR3	DNA
many	TRBV7-9	TRBJ2-7	TRBD1	CASSLDRGSAYEQYF	TGTGCCAGCAGCTTAGACAGGGGGTCTGCCTACGAGCAGTACTTC
few	TRBV5-1	TRBJ2-7	NA	CASSLGDWDYEQYF	TGCGCCAGCAGCTTGGGGGACTGGGACTACGAGCAGTACTTC
many	TRBV20-1	TRBJ2-7	TRBD1	CSAGGGKGQGGHEQYF	TGCAGTGCTGGAGGAGGGAAGGGACAGGGAGGACACGAGCAGTACTTC
many	TRBV2	TRBJ2-5	NA	CARVGGETQYF	TGTGCACGTGTTGGGGGAGAGACCCAGTACTTC
few	TRBV28	TRBJ2-7	TRBD2	CAIDRSSGGSYEQYF	TGTGCCATCGACCGATCCAGCGGGGGATCCTACGAGCAGTACTTC
NA	TRBV5-1	TRBJ2-1	NA	CAGSLEGQPGNEQFF	TGCGCCGGCAGCTTGGAGGGACAGCCAGGTAATGAGCAGTTCTTC
NA	TRBV7-9	TRBJ2-1	TRBD2	CANSQAGRTYNEQFF	TGTGCCAACAGCCAAGCGGGGAGGACCTACAATGAGCAGTTCTTC
many	TRBV20-1	TRBJ2-3	NA	CSARSLATSTDTQYF	TGCAGTGCTAGGAGCTTGGCGACTAGCACAGATACGCAGTATTTT
few	TRBV7-2	TRBJ1-1	NA	CASSEIMNTEAFF	TGTGCCAGCAGCGAAATAATGAACACTGAAGCTTTCTTT
many	TRBV7-9	TRBJ1-1	NA	CASGQRGGTEAFF	TGTGCCAGCGGACAGCGGGGGGGAACTGAAGCTTTCTTT
few	TRBV14	TRBJ1-2	TRBD1	CASSQGQGAFYGYTF	TGTGCCAGCAGCCAAGGACAGGGGGCGTTTTATGGCTACACCTTC
NA	TRBV12-3/TRBV12-4	TRBJ1-4	NA	CASSFESDSLTRGRFF	TGTGCCAGCAGTTTTGAATCGGACAGCCTAACCAGGGGACGGTTTTTT
NA	TRBV10-3	TRBJ2-1	NA	CAISASGWRYNEQFF	TGTGCCATCAGTGCGAGCGGGTGGCGCTACAATGAGCAGTTCTTC
NA	TRBV2	TRBJ1-5	NA	CASSRDGDGPQHF	TGTGCCAGCAGTCGGGACGGGGACGGGCCCCAGCATTTT
NA	TRBV6-5	TRBJ2-7	NA	CASSRGQIPYEQYF	TGTGCCAGCAGCCGCGGACAGATCCCCTACGAGCAGTACTTC
NA	TRBV10-3	TRBJ1-2	NA	CAISDRPANYGYTF	TGTGCCATCAGTGACAGGCCCGCTAACTATGGCTACACCTTC
few	TRBV30	TRBJ1-3	NA	CARSVGTILGNTIYF	TGTGCCCGGAGTGTCGGTACTATTCTTGGAAACACCATATATTTT
few	TRBV7-2	TRBJ1-2	NA	CASSPGRYTPNYGYTF	TGTGCCAGCAGCCCAGGACGGTATACTCCTAACTATGGCTACACCTTC
NA	TRBV5-1	TRBJ2-6	NA	CASSPGTPEGWANVLTF	TGCGCCAGCAGCCCGGGGACCCCGGAGGGGTGGGCCAACGTCCTGACTTTC
NA	TRBV20-1	TRBJ2-1	NA	CSGDELGAVSYNEQFF	TGCAGTGGGGATGAGCTCGGAGCGGTCTCCTACAATGAGCAGTTCTTC
many	TRBV7-3	TRBJ2-7	NA	CASSFDMGEQYF	TGTGCCAGCAGCTTCGACATGGGCGAGCAGTACTTC
many	TRBV5-5	TRBJ2-7	NA	CASSFQTGSYEQYF	TGTGCCAGCAGCTTCCAGACAGGCTCCTACGAGCAGTACTTC
NA	TRBV4-3	TRBJ2-3	TRBD2	CASSQDGGRGGDTQYF	TGCGCCAGCAGCCAAGACGGGGGACGGGGAGGGGATACGCAGTATTTT
few	TRBV12-3/TRBV12-4	TRBJ2-4	NA	CASTKDSQDIQYF	TGTGCCAGCACCAAGGACAGCCAAGACATTCAGTACTTC
NA	TRBV3-1	TRBJ1-5	NA	CASSPRWNQPQHF	TGTGCCAGCAGCCCCCGTTGGAATCAGCCCCAGCATTTT
few	TRBV6-4	TRBJ2-2	TRBD2	CASSPLAGGNTGELFF	TGTGCCAGCAGCCCTCTAGCGGGGGGGAACACCGGGGAGCTGTTTTTT
few	TRBV7-2	TRBJ1-4	NA	CASSSGPATNEKLFF	TGTGCCAGCAGCTCTGGACCTGCAACTAATGAAAAACTGTTTTTT
NA	TRBV9	TRBJ1-3	NA	CASSVYIGNTIYF	TGTGCCAGCAGCGTATACATCGGAAACACCATATATTTT